This T cell receptor beta chain is from a study of T cell repertoires in cytomegalovirus infection. Study in general: Indications of both CMV infection and matching HLA type were provided by public TCR beta signatures. Findings of the study overall: Across the ex vivo response, the dominant clonotypes were HLA-C-restricted CMV-specific TCR beta clonotypes.

MiXCR was run by TCRdb on the reads, yielding one entry per CDR3 protein. There are 600,000 to 800,000 distinct CDR3 sequences in the sample; 20% to 25% occur only once, and 6.5% to 10% lies in the top ten. This CDR3 spans 17 amino acids. Trimming stripped 0 bases from V and 7 bases from J, with 16 bases between. The germline gives CDR1 MGHDK, CDR2 SYGVNS. As regards this clonotype: Its antigen is not known.

Specimen: CD8+ T cells from PBMCs. The chain links TRBV25-1 to TRBJ1-6; D is possibly TRBD1 (6 bases). This sequence was found in a human donor in good health (CMV status not recorded). Some clones in this sample may be carry-over from other donors' samples. In nucleotides, the CDR3 is TGTGCCAGCAGTGAATATTATTCAGGGGCCACGAATTCACCCCTCCACTTT. Translating gives CASSEYYSGATNSPLHF.